This T cell receptor beta chain was sequenced for a study of control samples from healthy donors and cancer patients. The CDR3 consists of 13 residues. Germline V gene sequence: CDR1 SQVTM, CDR2 ANQGSEA. V trimming: 4 bases; J trimming: 2 bases; junction bases outside the gene matches: 2. Sequencing used immunoSEQ multiplex PCR; TCRdb keeps in-frame clones, though not all of them. The table lists 150,000 or so clones, roughly 93% of them singletons. This clone was observed once. The sample was blood. V and J are TRBV29-1 and TRBJ2-1, with TRBD2 matching 7 bases. This receptor was obtained from a man aged 18 to 29 in good health. As DNA, the CDR3 is TGCAGCGTTGGGGGGGGACCCTACAATGAGCAGTTCTTC. It specifies CSVGGGPYNEQFF.